Presented here are 22 T cell receptor beta chains from one specimen sequenced in a study of CD8+ T cells in alopecia areata. cDNA reverse transcribed from extracted RNA served as the sequencing template. Measured with immunoSEQ multiplex PCR; TCRdb has only the in-frame clones, and not every one. The table has roughly 100,000 clones, 70% to 90% seen once. As for treatment: oral pan-JAK inhibitor, 5-10 mg twice daily. This material consisted of CD8+ T cells sorted from blood, taken at approximately week 30, from a patient treated with tofacitinib. These receptor sequences come from a human donor with alopecia areata.

The gene calls are TRBV27 and TRBJ2-3; D is ambiguous. Germline V gene sequence: CDR1 MNHEY, CDR2 SMNVEV (reference sequence). The CDR3 has 13 residues. V was pared by 5 bases and J by 6 bases, with 12 bases between. Written as DNA, the CDR3 is TGTGCCAGCAGTCCCAACCCCCCCGATACGCAGTATTTT. Translating gives CASSPNPPDTQYF.

The V call is TRBV7-2, the J call TRBJ2-7; no reliable D call. CDR3 size: 16 residues. CDR1 and CDR2 from the germline V gene are SGHTA and FQGNSA. Trimming left V 3 bases short and J 0 bases short, with 15 bases between. CDR3 coding DNA: TGTGCCAGCAGCTTTGGATTCGGGTGGAGCTCCTACGAGCAGTACTTC. Translating gives CASSFGFGWSSYEQYF.

This clone was picked up one time. This chain connects TRBV7-9 to TRBJ2-1, with D perhaps TRBD2 (6 bases). This CDR3 region has 11 residues. Germline-derived CDR1 and CDR2 are SEHNR and FQNEAQ (reference sequence). With 1 base removed from V and 15 bases from J, the gap between germline ends came to 10 bases. In nucleotides, the CDR3 is TGTGCCAGCAGCTTAGGACTAGAACTGTTCTTC. Protein sequence: CASSLGLELFF.

Remarks on this clone: The sample contains more than one DNA sequence encoding this CDR3. The chain has TRBV9 and TRBJ2-1; D is perhaps TRBD2 (5 bases). From germline, CDR1 is SGDLS and CDR2 YYNGEE. Trimming removed 2 bases from V and 9 bases from J, with 9 bases in between. The CDR3 sequence is 12 residues long. CDR3 coding DNA: TGTGCCAGCAGCGTCAAAGGAGGTGAGCAGTTCTTC. Its translation is CASSVKGGEQFF. The full variable domain, rest sourced from reference TRBV9 and TRBJ2-1, is DSGVTQTPKHLITATGQRVTLRCSPRSGDLSVYWYQQSLDQGLQFLIQYYNGEERAKGNILERFSAQQFPDLHSELNLSSLELGDSALYFCASSVKGGEQFFGPGTRLTVL.

V gene TRBV16 combines with J gene TRBJ2-7, with unresolved D. Per germline, CDR1 KGHSY and CDR2 FQNENV. V lost 4 bases to trimming and J lost 0 bases, with 10 bases between them. The CDR3 length is 14 residues. The CDR3 spells CASSPLESSYEQYF. The CDR3 DNA reads as TGTGCCAGCAGCCCCCTGGAGAGCTCCTACGAGCAGTACTTC.

Points on this clone: The sample holds other DNA sequences that translate to the same CDR3. The chain couples TRBV5-1 to TRBJ2-7; D gene unclear. V lost 0 bases and J 1 base, leaving 8 bases between the germline ends. Per germline, CDR1 SGHRS and CDR2 YFSETQ. This CDR3 region has 14 residues. This CDR3 reads CASSLGEASYEQYF. The CDR3, as DNA: TGCGCCAGCAGCTTGGGTGAAGCGTCCTACGAGCAGTACTTC.

This chain joins TRBV7-9 and TRBJ1-4; perhaps TRBD1 as D (5 bases). This CDR3 region has 15 residues. CDR1 SEHNR and CDR2 FQNEAQ come from the germline V gene (reference sequence). Trimming left V 5 bases short and J 5 bases short, with 15 bases between. CDR3 sequence: CASSPERDRNEKLFF. CDR3 nucleotides: TGTGCCAGCAGCCCCGAGCGGGACCGGAATGAAAAACTGTTTTTT.

The V call is TRBV7-9, the J call TRBJ1-2, with 7 bases lining up with TRBD1. The V and J ends lost 0 bases and 4 bases, in that order; junction bases with no gene match: 5. Germline assignment: CDR1 SEHNR and CDR2 FQNEAQ (reference sequence). The CDR3 runs 15 residues. The CDR3 loop is CASSLALTGFYGYTF. Written as DNA, the CDR3 is TGTGCCAGCAGCTTAGCGTTGACAGGGTTCTATGGCTACACCTTC.

This chain links TRBV5-1 with TRBJ1-1; the D gene is possibly TRBD1 (6 bases). Germline V gene sequence: CDR1 SGHRS, CDR2 YFSETQ. This CDR3 is 13 amino acids long. The V and J ends lost 7 bases and 5 bases respectively, with 15 bases between them. The CDR3 loop is CASHRAGRTEAFF. The CDR3 nucleotides read TGCGCCAGCCACAGGGCTGGGAGGACTGAAGCTTTCTTT.

This chain uses TRBV4-1 with TRBJ2-7, with D maybe TRBD2 (6 bases). Germline-derived CDR1 and CDR2 are MGHRA and YSYEKL. The CDR3 spans 15 residues. The V end was cut by 3 bases, the J end by 2 bases, with 14 bases between. CDR3 sequence reads: CASSQSSAVTYEQYF. The DNA for the CDR3 is TGCGCCAGCAGCCAGTCTAGCGCCGTTACCTACGAGCAGTACTTC.

The CDR3 region has the DNA TGTGCCAGCAGCCCGGGGGATGTAACGGGAAACTCAGAGACCCAGTACTTC. Translated: CASSPGDVTGNSETQYF. This sequence joins TRBV27 and TRBJ2-5; possible D gene TRBD2, 6 bases. The CDR3 has 17 amino acids. The germline CDR1 and CDR2 sequences are MNHEY and SMNVEV (reference sequence). The V gene lost 6 bases and the J gene lost 4 bases, with 24 bases spanning the gap.

The rearrangement joins TRBV30 to TRBJ2-1, with TRBD1 matching over 7 bases. In germline, CDR1 is GTSNPN, CDR2 SVGIG (reference sequence). V dropped 3 bases and J dropped 5; count of bases not matched to a gene: 7. This CDR3 is built from 14 residues. The CDR3 DNA reads as TGTGCCTGGAGCGATGACAGGGTAGACAATGAGCAGTTCTTC. Translation gives CAWSDDRVDNEQFF.

The genes are TRBV4-1 and TRBJ2-4, with D possibly TRBD1 on 6 matching bases. This CDR3 comprises 17 residues. CDR1 is MGHRA and CDR2 is YSYEKL in the germline V gene. V was clipped by 1 base and J by 2 bases, with 15 bases between them. CDR3 sequence reads: CASSQVGKRGTKNIQYF. For the CDR3, the DNA is TGCGCCAGCAGCCAAGTTGGAAAGAGGGGGACCAAAAACATTCAGTACTTC.

The V and J genes are TRBV27 and TRBJ1-1; 7 nucleotides align to TRBD1. The CDR3 covers 14 residues. V lost 2 bases and J lost 2; bases outside the gene matches: 2. CDR1 MNHEY and CDR2 SMNVEV come from the germline V gene (reference sequence). The CDR3 sequence: CASSLGTANTEAFF. The CDR3 nucleotides are TGTGCCAGCAGTTTAGGGACAGCAAACACTGAAGCTTTCTTT.

This chain joins TRBV7-9 and TRBJ2-1, with 9 bases identical to TRBD2. The J segment lost 8 bases and the V segment lost 4 bases, leaving 9 bases of the junction unmatched. From germline, CDR1 is SEHNR and CDR2 FQNEAQ (reference sequence). CDR3 length: 15 residues. DNA for the CDR3: TGTGCCAGCAGCTCGCTAGCGGGACTACTACATGAGCAGTTCTTC. Protein: CASSSLAGLLHEQFF.

The chain couples TRBV7-9 to TRBJ2-7; D may be TRBD2 (7 bases). The V end was cut by 4 bases, the J end by 2 bases, with 15 bases between. In germline, CDR1 is SEHNR, CDR2 FQNEAQ (reference sequence). The CDR3 has 15 residues. CDR3 sequence: CASSSLRGPTYEQYF. In nucleotides, the CDR3 is TGTGCCAGCAGCTCCTTGCGGGGGCCTACCTACGAGCAGTACTTC.

The V and J genes are TRBV27 and TRBJ2-5; 11 nucleotides match TRBD1. Germline CDR1 and CDR2: MNHEY and SMNVEV (reference sequence). The CDR3 contains 14 residues. V lost 2 bases to trimming and J lost 4 bases; unmatched junction nucleotides: 0. The CDR3: CASSLGTGGETQYF. CDR3 DNA sequence: TGTGCCAGCAGTTTAGGGACAGGGGGAGAGACCCAGTACTTC.

This chain joins TRBV9 and TRBJ1-2; 7 bases are a match to TRBD1. CDR1 is SGDLS and CDR2 is YYNGEE in the germline V gene. J was trimmed by 4 bases and V by 5 bases; bases with no gene match: 2. The CDR3 consists of 12 residues. DNA for the CDR3: TGTGCCAGCAGGGACAGGCTCTATGGCTACACCTTC. Its translation is CASRDRLYGYTF.

In this sample, this clone turned up once. The chain couples TRBV19 to TRBJ2-2; no reliable D call. Trimming shortened V by 0 bases and J by 3 bases, and 8 bases separated the two germline ends. From germline, CDR1 is LNHDA and CDR2 SQIVND (reference sequence). The CDR3 loop spans 15 amino acids. This CDR3 reads CASSIDLTHTGELFF. The DNA for the CDR3 is TGTGCCAGTAGTATAGACTTGACTCACACCGGGGAGCTGTTTTTT.

The V call is TRBV11-2, the J call TRBJ2-4; D may correspond to TRBD1 or TRBD2 (7 bases each). This CDR3 comprises 18 residues. Trimming removed 0 bases at V and 8 bases at J, with 23 bases between. Germline CDR1 reads SGHAT; CDR2 reads FQNNGV. The CDR3 bases are TGTGCCAGCAGCTTAGATTCTTTGGCAGGGGGGACTATAGACATTCAGTACTTC. Amino acids: CASSLDSLAGGTIDIQYF.

With regard to this clone: A junction boundary mismatches the germline segment, possibly from a read error. Other DNA sequences of this sample code for an identical CDR3. This chain links TRBV7-9 with TRBJ2-7; D could derive from TRBD1 or TRBD2 (5 bases each). CDR1 and CDR2 from the germline V gene are SEHNR and FQNEAQ (reference sequence). The CDR3 sequence is 13 residues long. The CDR3 nucleotides are TGTGCCAGCAGCGGGAGCCGTAGGGACGAGCAGTACTTT. As protein: CASSGSRRDEQYF.

For the CDR3, the DNA is TGTGCCAGCAGTGAAGCAAGAGGGCTTGGGTACGAGCAGTACTTC. It is translated as CASSEARGLGYEQYF. The chain couples TRBV6-1 to TRBJ2-7; weak D call: TRBD2 (5 bases). Germline loops: CDR1 MNHNS, CDR2 SASEGT. The CDR3 extends over 15 amino acids. Trimming removed 0 bases from V and 4 bases from J, with 13 bases in between.